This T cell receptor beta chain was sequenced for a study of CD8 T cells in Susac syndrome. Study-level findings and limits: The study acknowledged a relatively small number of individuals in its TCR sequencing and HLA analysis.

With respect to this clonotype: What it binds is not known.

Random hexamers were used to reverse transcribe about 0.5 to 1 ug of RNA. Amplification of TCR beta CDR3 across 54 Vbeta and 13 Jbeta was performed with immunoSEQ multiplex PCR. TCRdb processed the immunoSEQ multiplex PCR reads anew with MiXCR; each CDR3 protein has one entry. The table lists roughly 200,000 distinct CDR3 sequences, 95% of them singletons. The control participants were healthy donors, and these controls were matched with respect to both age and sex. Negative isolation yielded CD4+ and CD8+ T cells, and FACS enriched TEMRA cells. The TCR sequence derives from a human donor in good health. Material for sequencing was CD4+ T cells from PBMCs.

The CDR3 DNA reads as TGCAGCGTTGCTACAGGGGGAGAGACCCAGTACTTC. Translating gives CSVATGGETQYF. The chain joins TRBV29-1 to TRBJ2-5; 8 nucleotides match TRBD1. Germline loops: CDR1 SQVTM, CDR2 ANQGSEA. The CDR3 is made up of 12 amino acids. J gave up 4 bases and V 4 bases, and 2 bases lay outside the gene matches. The variable domain in full, completed from reference TRBV29-1 and TRBJ2-5, reads SAVISQKPSRDICQRGTSLTIQCQVDSQVTMMFWYRQQPGQSLTLIATANQGSEATYESGFVIDKFPISRPNLTFSTLTVSNMSPEDSSIYLCSVATGGETQYFGPGTRLLVL.